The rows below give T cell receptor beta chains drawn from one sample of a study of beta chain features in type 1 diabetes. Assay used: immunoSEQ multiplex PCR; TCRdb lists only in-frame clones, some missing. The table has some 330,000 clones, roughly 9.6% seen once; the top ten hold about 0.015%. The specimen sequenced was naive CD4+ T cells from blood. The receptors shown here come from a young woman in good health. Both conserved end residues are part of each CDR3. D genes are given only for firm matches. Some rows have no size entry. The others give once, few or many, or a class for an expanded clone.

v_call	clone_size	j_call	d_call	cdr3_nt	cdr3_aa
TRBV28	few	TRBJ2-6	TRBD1	TGTGCCAGCAGTTTTACAGGGGGGACTGGGGCCAACGTCCTGACTTTC	CASSFTGGTGANVLTF
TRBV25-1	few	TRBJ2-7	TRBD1	TGTGCCAGCAGTGAAGGGACAGGGGGTCCCTACGAGCAGTACTTC	CASSEGTGGPYEQYF
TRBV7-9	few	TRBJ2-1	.	TGTGCCAGCAGCTTATCCCTAGCCAAAAGTGGGCACAATGAGCAGTTCTTC	CASSLSLAKSGHNEQFF
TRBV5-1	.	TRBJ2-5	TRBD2	TGCGCCAGCAGCTCCGGACTAGCGGGATATAACCAAGAGACCCAGTACTTC	CASSSGLAGYNQETQYF
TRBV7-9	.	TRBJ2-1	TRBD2	TGTGCCAGCAGCTTAGCGGTGGTAGCGGGATCCTACAATGAGCAGTTCTTC	CASSLAVVAGSYNEQFF
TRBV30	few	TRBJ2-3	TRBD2	TGTGCCTGGAGGACTAGCGGAAGCACAGATACGCAGTATTTT	CAWRTSGSTDTQYF
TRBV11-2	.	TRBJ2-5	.	TGTGCCAGCAGCTTAAGACTTTCCCAGCAGGAGACCCAGTACTTC	CASSLRLSQQETQYF
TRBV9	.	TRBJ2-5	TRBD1	TGTGCCAGCAGCGATGACAGGGGGCCAGAGACCCAGTACTTC	CASSDDRGPETQYF
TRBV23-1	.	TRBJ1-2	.	TGCGCCAGCAGTCATCAGGGTGGCTATGGCTACACCTTC	CASSHQGGYGYTF
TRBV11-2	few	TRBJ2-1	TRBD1	TGTGCCAGCAGCTCACCCCGACAGGGACATGAGCAGTTCTTC	CASSSPRQGHEQFF
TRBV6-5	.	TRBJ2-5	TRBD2	TGTGCCAGCAGTTCCCCCGGGGGGAGGGAGACCCAGTACTTC	CASSSPGGRETQYF
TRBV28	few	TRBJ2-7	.	TGTGCCAGCAGCCCCGGGGTCCCCTACGAGCAGTACTTC	CASSPGVPYEQYF